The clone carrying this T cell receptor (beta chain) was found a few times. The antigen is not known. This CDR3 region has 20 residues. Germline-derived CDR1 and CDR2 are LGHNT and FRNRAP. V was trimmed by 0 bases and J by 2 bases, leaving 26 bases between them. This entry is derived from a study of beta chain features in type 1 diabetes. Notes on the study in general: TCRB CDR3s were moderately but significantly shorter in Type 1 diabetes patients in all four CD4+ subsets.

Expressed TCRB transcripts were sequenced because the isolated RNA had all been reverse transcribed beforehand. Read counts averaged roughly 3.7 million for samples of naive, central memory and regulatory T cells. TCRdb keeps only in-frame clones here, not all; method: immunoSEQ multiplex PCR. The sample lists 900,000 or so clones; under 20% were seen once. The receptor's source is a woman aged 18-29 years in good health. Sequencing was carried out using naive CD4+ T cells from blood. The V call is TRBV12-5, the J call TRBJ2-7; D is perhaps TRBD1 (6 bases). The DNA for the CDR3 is TGTGCTAGTGGTTTGGTACGCTTTTTCGACTACAGGGTCGACCCCTACGAGCAGTACTTC. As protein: CASGLVRFFDYRVDPYEQYF.